A single sample gave rise to the 3 T cell receptor beta chains below, sequenced in a study of T-cell memory formation after mild COVID-19. TCRdb reprocessed the 5' RACE reads with MiXCR, giving one entry per CDR3 protein. The table has 530,000 or so distinct CDR3 sequences, 15% to 20% seen once. The sequencing input was PBMCs or a T cell subset sorted from them (not recorded which). These receptors all come from an adult woman who had mild COVID-19 (a few samples of this study predate the infection). Cell type and time point are not known.

In its sample, this clonotype was seen a few times. V is TRBV20-1 and J is TRBJ2-5; TRBD2 matches 8 bases. Germline values: CDR1 DFQATT, CDR2 SNEGSKA (reference sequence). This CDR3 spans 16 amino acids. The V and J ends lost 0 bases and 1 base, in that order; junction bases with no gene match: 7. The CDR3 coding sequence is TGCAGTGCTAGAGAGGGGCTAGCGGGCTTCCAAGAGACCCAGTACTTC. Translated, it gives CSAREGLAGFQETQYF.

The rearrangement joins TRBV27 to TRBJ2-5; D is unresolved. The germline V and J ends were trimmed by 5 bases and 5 bases, with 18 bases remaining between them. The CDR3 totals 15 residues. Germline V gene lookup returns CDR1 MNHEY and CDR2 SMNVEV (reference sequence). CDR3 amino acids: CASSPRLIPGETQYF. CDR3 DNA sequence: TGTGCCAGCAGTCCCCGTCTAATCCCCGGGGAGACCCAGTACTTC.

This clonotype was seen only a few times. The chain combines TRBV12-3 or TRBV12-4 with TRBJ1-2; 7 bases match TRBD1. CDR3 length equals 15 residues. The ends lost 4 bases at V and 8 bases at J; junction bases unmatched: 13. The CDR3 nucleotides are TGTGCCAGCAGTTCTCAGACAGGGTTGAGATCGGGCTACACCTTC. Protein product: CASSSQTGLRSGYTF.